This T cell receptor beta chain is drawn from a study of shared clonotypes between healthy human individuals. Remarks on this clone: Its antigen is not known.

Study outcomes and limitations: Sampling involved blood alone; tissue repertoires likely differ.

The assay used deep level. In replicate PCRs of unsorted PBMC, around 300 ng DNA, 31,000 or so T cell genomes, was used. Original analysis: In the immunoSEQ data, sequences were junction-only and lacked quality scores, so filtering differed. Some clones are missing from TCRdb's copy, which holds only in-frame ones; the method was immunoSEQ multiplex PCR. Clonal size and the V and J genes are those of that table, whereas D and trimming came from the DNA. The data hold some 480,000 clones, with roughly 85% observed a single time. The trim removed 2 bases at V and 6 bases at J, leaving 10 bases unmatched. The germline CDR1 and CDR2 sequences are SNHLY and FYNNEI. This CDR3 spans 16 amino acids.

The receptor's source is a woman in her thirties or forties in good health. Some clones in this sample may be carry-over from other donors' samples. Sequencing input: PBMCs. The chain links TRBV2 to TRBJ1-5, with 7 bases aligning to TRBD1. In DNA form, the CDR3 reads TGTGCCAGCAGTGAAAGGGGGCCCGAGTTATCTCAGCCCCAGCATTTT. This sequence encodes CASSERGPELSQPQHF. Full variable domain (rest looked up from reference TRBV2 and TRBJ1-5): EPEVTQTPSHQVTQMGQEVILRCVPISNHLYFYWYRQILGQKVEFLVSFYNNEISEKSEIFDDQFSVERPDGSNFTLKIRSTKLEDSAMYFCASSERGPELSQPQHFGDGTRLSIL.